This TCR beta chain was sequenced in a study of OX40 agonist ivuxolimab in advanced cancers. Assay: immunoSEQ multiplex PCR; the TCRdb copy retains only in-frame clones and omits some. The sample includes approximately 69,000 clones, approximately 81% of them seen just once. CDR1 and CDR2 (germline): LNHDA, SQIVND (reference sequence). Trimming removed 3 bases from V and 0 bases from J; junction bases left unmatched: 5. This CDR3 is 15 amino acids long. This sequence originates from an adult with an advanced solid tumor such as melanoma, head and neck, liver or kidney cancer. The specimen comprised CD4+ or CD8+ T cells sorted from blood, sampled in a trial of the OX40 agonist ivuxolimab. This chain uses TRBV19 with TRBJ2-7, with 7 nucleotides matching TRBD1. The CDR3 is CASSISGGYSYEQYF. The CDR3 coding sequence is TGTGCCAGTAGTATCTCAGGGGGTTACTCCTACGAGCAGTACTTC. Full variable domain (remainder filled in from reference TRBV19 and TRBJ2-7): DGGITQSPKYLFRKEGQNVTLSCEQNLNHDAMYWYRQDPGQGLRLIYYSQIVNDFQKGDIAEGYSVSREKKESFPLTVTSAQKNPTAFYLCASSISGGYSYEQYFGPGTRLTVT.